This entry lists 27 T cell receptor beta chains sequenced from one sample in a study of CD8+ T cells in alopecia areata. Researchers gathered lesional scalp punch biopsies and peripheral blood from patients with alopecia areata. cDNA reverse transcribed from extracted RNA served as the sequencing template. Sequencing used immunoSEQ multiplex PCR; TCRdb keeps in-frame clones, though not all of them. The profile covers approximately 6,000 clones, with less than 75% appearing a single time and roughly 12% taken by the ten largest. The source material was skin, sampled at week 0. All receptors come from a human donor with alopecia areata.

This clone turned up a few times. The rearrangement uses TRBV4-1 and TRBJ2-2, with 7 positions matching TRBD2. Per the germline V gene, CDR1 is MGHRA and CDR2 is YSYEKL. V shed 6 bases and J 1 base; nucleotides not matched to a gene: 8. The CDR3 loop spans 16 amino acids. CDR3 residues: CASRVRGGRNTGELFF. The CDR3 DNA sequence: TGCGCCAGCAGGGTAAGGGGAGGGCGGAACACCGGGGAGCTGTTTTTT.

A few counts support this clone. V usage is TRBV7-2 and J usage is TRBJ2-5; D gene uncertain. Germline V gives CDR1 SGHTA, CDR2 FQGNSA. This CDR3 comprises 13 residues. V was clipped by 3 bases and J by 5 bases, with 10 bases between them. In DNA form, the CDR3 reads TGTGCCAGCAGCTTTCGCCTTCTCGAGACCCAGTACTTC. Residues: CASSFRLLETQYF.

This clone was counted a few times. The rearrangement joins TRBV5-8 to TRBJ1-2; 8 positions agree with TRBD1. The CDR3 loop spans 16 amino acids. V trimming: 4 bases; J trimming: 4 bases; junction bases outside the gene matches: 12. Germline CDR1 SGHTS, CDR2 YDEGEE. The CDR3 loop reads CASSPTTGVQGYGYTF. In nucleotides, the CDR3 is TGTGCCAGCAGCCCAACGACAGGGGTTCAGGGCTATGGCTACACCTTC.

For the CDR3, the DNA is TGTGCCAGCAGCTTAACTCCAGGGGCTGGGGCCAACGTCCTGACTTTC. This encodes CASSLTPGAGANVLTF. The rearrangement uses TRBV7-4 and TRBJ2-6; possible D gene TRBD1, 6 bases. V was cut by 2 bases and J by 2 bases, with 10 bases left in between. Looked up from germline, CDR1 is SGHVT and CDR2 is SQSDAQ. The CDR3 spans 16 residues. The full variable domain, with the rest looked up from reference TRBV7-4 and TRBJ2-6, is GAGVSQSPRYKVAKRGRDVALRCDSISGHVTLYWYRQTLGQGSEVLTYSQSDAQRDKSGRPSGRFSAERPERSVSTLKIQRTEQGDSAVYLCASSLTPGAGANVLTFGAGSRLTVL.

V and J are TRBV5-6 and TRBJ2-5, with TRBD2 matching over 7 bases. Germline V gene data show CDR1 as SGHDT and CDR2 as YYEEEE. The CDR3 covers 15 residues. The ends lost 5 bases at V and 0 bases at J; junction bases unmatched: 7. In DNA form, the CDR3 reads TGTGCCAGCAGAGGGGAGGGGTTGTACCAAGAGACCCAGTACTTC. It translates to CASRGEGLYQETQYF.

The V and J genes are TRBV6-1 and TRBJ1-2; no clear D gene. The V end lost 2 bases, the J end lost 2 bases, and 6 bases lay between the germline ends. CDR1 and CDR2 from the germline V gene are MNHNS and SASEGT. This CDR3 comprises 13 residues. CDR3 amino acids: CASSEHSNYGYTF. Written as DNA, the CDR3 is TGTGCCAGCAGTGAACACAGCAACTATGGCTACACCTTC.

The V gene is TRBV7-7, the J gene TRBJ1-1; no clear D. The CDR3 runs to 12 residues. Trimming cost V 2 bases and J 5 bases, with 6 bases left between them. Germline V lookup: CDR1 SSHAT, CDR2 FNYEAQ (reference sequence). The CDR3 sequence is CASSLILTEAFF. In DNA, the CDR3 is TGTGCCAGCAGCTTAATTCTGACTGAAGCTTTCTTT.

V usage is TRBV5-6 and J usage is TRBJ1-4; D ambiguous. The CDR3 totals 14 residues. CDR1 and CDR2 (germline): SGHDT, YYEEEE. Trimming cost V 0 bases and J 0 bases, with 3 bases left between them. In DNA, the CDR3 is TGTGCCAGCAGCTTGGTTGCAACTAATGAAAAACTGTTTTTT. Its translation: CASSLVATNEKLFF.

The gene calls are TRBV6-1 and TRBJ1-1, with D tentatively TRBD1 (5 bases). This CDR3 region has 14 residues. Germline CDR1 is MNHNS and CDR2 is SASEGT. Trimming stripped 8 bases from V and 11 bases from J, with 24 bases between. This CDR3 reads CASCGGRLPTVAFF. CDR3 DNA: TGTGCCAGCTGTGGGGGACGCTTGCCCACGGTGGCTTTCTTT.

This clone was seen a few times. A junction end diverges from the germline sequence, so it may reflect a read error. The rearrangement links TRBV28 to TRBJ2-4, with D possibly TRBD1 on 5 matching bases. The CDR3 consists of 13 residues. Germline assignment: CDR1 MDHEN and CDR2 SYDVKM. As DNA, the CDR3 is TGTGCCAGCCTGGACACCCCCAAAACCATTCAGTACTTC. This encodes CASLDTPKTIQYF.

This clone has a handful of counts. This chain connects TRBV30 to TRBJ1-1; D remains unclear. Deletions cut 8 bases from V and 3 bases from J, with 16 bases between. The germline gives CDR1 GTSNPN, CDR2 SVGIG (reference sequence). CDR3 size: 13 residues. This CDR3 is CALNGDGDTEAFF. The CDR3 DNA reads TGTGCCCTAAATGGAGACGGAGACACTGAAGCTTTCTTT.

This chain uses TRBV10-3 with TRBJ2-7, with 12 bases fitting TRBD1. The V and J ends lost 6 bases and 5 bases, in that order; junction bases with no gene match: 5. Germline V gives CDR1 ENHRY, CDR2 SYGVKD. This CDR3 comprises 14 residues. Here the CDR3 reads CAIRGQGAKDEQYF. The CDR3 DNA sequence: TGTGCCATCAGGGGACAGGGGGCAAAGGACGAGCAGTACTTC.

This chain connects TRBV5-5 to TRBJ2-3; D is ambiguous. CDR1 and CDR2 from the germline V gene are SGHKS and YYEKEE (reference sequence). V lost 7 bases and J lost 0, with 21 bases in between. This CDR3 has 17 residues. The chain's CDR3 is CASGLGRGLASTDTQYF. CDR3 coding DNA: TGTGCCAGCGGATTGGGTCGTGGGCTTGCTAGCACAGATACGCAGTATTTT.

This chain links TRBV2 with TRBJ2-5; no definite D call. V lost 4 bases to trimming and J lost 5 bases, with 8 bases between them. This CDR3 contains 12 residues. From germline, CDR1 is SNHLY and CDR2 FYNNEI. The CDR3 spells CASSVGVETQYF. The CDR3 nucleotides are TGTGCCAGCAGTGTAGGAGTGGAGACCCAGTACTTC. Based on the CDR3 plus reference TRBV2 and TRBJ2-5, the full variable domain is EPEVTQTPSHQVTQMGQEVILRCVPISNHLYFYWYRQILGQKVEFLVSFYNNEISEKSEIFDDQFSVERPDGSNFTLKIRSTKLEDSAMYFCASSVGVETQYFGPGTRLLVL.

The chain links TRBV28 to TRBJ1-2; D uncertain. V was trimmed by 7 bases and J by 5 bases, leaving 17 bases between them. CDR1 and CDR2 from the germline V gene are MDHEN and SYDVKM. This CDR3 contains 14 residues. The CDR3 DNA reads as TGTGCCAGCACCTTAGGGTTCGTTCGGTATGGCTACACCTTC. Translated: CASTLGFVRYGYTF.

In this sample, this clone turned up a few times. The chain carries TRBV11-1 and TRBJ1-1; D remains ambiguous. V dropped 1 base and J dropped 8 bases, with 11 bases sitting between them. In germline, CDR1 is SGHAT, CDR2 FQDESV (reference sequence). The CDR3 sequence is 13 residues long. DNA of the CDR3: TGTGCCAGCAGCTTAGTCGCCCGCAAAGAAGCTTTCTTT. Translation gives CASSLVARKEAFF.

This sequence joins TRBV11-3 and TRBJ1-1; D ambiguous. The CDR3 has 13 amino acids. V shed 5 bases and J shed 1 base, with 8 bases lying between them. Germline assignment: CDR1 SGHNT and CDR2 YENEEA. The CDR3 reads CASSGSENTEAFF. DNA for the CDR3: TGTGCCAGCAGCGGCAGTGAGAACACTGAAGCTTTCTTT.

The chain combines TRBV6-5 with TRBJ2-3, with unresolved D. With 8 bases removed from V and 1 base from J, the gap between germline ends came to 10 bases. Germline CDR1 reads MNHEY; CDR2 reads SVGAGI. This CDR3 is 13 amino acids long. The CDR3 region is CASWGYRTDTQYF. The CDR3 bases are TGTGCCAGCTGGGGATATCGCACAGATACGCAGTATTTT.

The chain links TRBV27 to TRBJ2-5; unclear D gene. Trimming shortened V by 6 bases and J by 4 bases, and 12 bases separated the two germline ends. The CDR3 contains 13 residues. Germline assignment: CDR1 MNHEY and CDR2 SMNVEV (reference sequence). The CDR3 bases are TGTGCCAGCAGGGCTACTCTAGGAGAGACCCAGTACTTC. This translates into CASRATLGETQYF.

The V gene is TRBV27, the J gene TRBJ2-1; D assignment may be TRBD1 or TRBD2 (5 bases each). The CDR3 covers 18 residues. Germline V lookup: CDR1 MNHEY, CDR2 SMNVEV (reference sequence). Trimming removed 3 bases from V and 2 bases from J, with 20 bases in between. This CDR3 reads CASSFGGPGAATYNEQFF. DNA for the CDR3: TGTGCCAGCAGTTTTGGTGGTCCCGGGGCAGCTACCTACAATGAGCAGTTCTTC.

The chain couples TRBV4-2 to TRBJ2-3; 11 bases are a match to TRBD2. Germline assignment: CDR1 LGHNA and CDR2 YNFKEQ. With 3 bases clipped from V and 3 bases from J, the junction kept 11 bases outside the gene matches. The CDR3 has 18 amino acids. The CDR3 DNA reads as TGTGCCAGCAGCCACCTTATAGCGGGGGGGCCCAGGACAGATACGCAGTATTTT. As protein: CASSHLIAGGPRTDTQYF.

The CDR3 coding sequence is TGTGCCAGCAGCGTAGACAACACCGGGGAGCTGTTTTTT. Its translation: CASSVDNTGELFF. The chain employs TRBV9 and TRBJ2-2, with D uncertain. Germline CDR1 reads SGDLS; CDR2 reads YYNGEE. The CDR3 is made up of 13 amino acids. Trimming shortened V by 0 bases and J by 2 bases, and 2 bases separated the two germline ends. The variable domain in full, completed from reference TRBV9 and TRBJ2-2, reads DSGVTQTPKHLITATGQRVTLRCSPRSGDLSVYWYQQSLDQGLQFLIQYYNGEERAKGNILERFSAQQFPDLHSELNLSSLELGDSALYFCASSVDNTGELFFGEGSRLTVL.

The chain uses TRBV4-2 and TRBJ2-3, with TRBD2 identical over 7 bases. This CDR3 spans 17 amino acids. Trimming took 5 bases from V and 1 from J; bases not matched to a gene: 12. Germline V lookup: CDR1 LGHNA, CDR2 YNFKEQ. This chain's CDR3 is CASSFRGGGGGTDTQYF. CDR3 bases: TGTGCCAGCAGCTTCCGAGGCGGGGGAGGGGGCACAGATACGCAGTATTTT.

The V and J genes are TRBV15 and TRBJ1-4; no clear D gene. CDR1 LNHNV and CDR2 YYDKDF come from the germline V gene (reference sequence). The germline V and J ends were trimmed by 0 bases and 7 bases, with 12 bases remaining between them. This CDR3 spans 15 amino acids. The CDR3 DNA is TGTGCCACCAGCAGAGACCCCCGTTACTCTGAAAAACTGTTTTTT. Residues: CATSRDPRYSEKLFF.

The chain couples TRBV9 to TRBJ2-7; D gene unclear. CDR3 size: 13 residues. The germline V gene has CDR1 SGDLS and CDR2 YYNGEE. Deletions cut 3 bases from V and 0 bases from J, with 7 bases between. The CDR3 bases are TGTGCCAGCAGCGCTCAAGGCTCCTACGAGCAGTACTTC. Its protein is CASSAQGSYEQYF.

The rearrangement joins TRBV4-3 to TRBJ1-1, with D maybe TRBD1 (6 bases). There are 15 residues in the CDR3. V lost 0 bases, J lost 0 bases, and 8 bases lay in between. CDR1 and CDR2 from the germline V gene are LGHNA and YSLEER. The CDR3 nucleotides are TGCGCCAGCAGCCAAGATGACAGGCTGAACACTGAAGCTTTCTTT. Translated: CASSQDDRLNTEAFF.

The chain uses TRBV11-2 and TRBJ2-7; 7 bases agree with TRBD2. This CDR3 spans 15 amino acids. V was pared by 3 bases and J by 0 bases, with 5 bases of the junction left unmatched. Per the germline V gene, CDR1 is SGHAT and CDR2 is FQNNGV. The CDR3 protein is CASSFLRGNSYEQYF. CDR3 DNA: TGTGCCAGCAGCTTCTTGCGGGGGAACTCCTACGAGCAGTACTTC.